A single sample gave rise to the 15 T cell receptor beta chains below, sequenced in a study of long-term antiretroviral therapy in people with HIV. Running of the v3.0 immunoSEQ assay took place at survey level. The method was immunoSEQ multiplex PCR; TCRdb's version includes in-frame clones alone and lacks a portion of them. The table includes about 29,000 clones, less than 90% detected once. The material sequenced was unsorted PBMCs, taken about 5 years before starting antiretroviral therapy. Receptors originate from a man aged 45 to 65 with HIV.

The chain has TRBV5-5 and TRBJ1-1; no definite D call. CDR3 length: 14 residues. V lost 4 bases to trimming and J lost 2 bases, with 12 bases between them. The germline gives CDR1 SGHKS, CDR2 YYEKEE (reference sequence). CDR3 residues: CASSIQMRNTEAFF. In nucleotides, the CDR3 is TGTGCCAGCAGCATACAGATGAGAAACACTGAAGCTTTCTTT.

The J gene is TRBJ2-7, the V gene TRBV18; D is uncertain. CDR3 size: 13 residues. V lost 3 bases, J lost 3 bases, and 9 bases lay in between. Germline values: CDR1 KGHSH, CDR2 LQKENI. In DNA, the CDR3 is TGTGCCAGCTCACCCTCGATGGGCTACGAGCAGTACTTC. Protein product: CASSPSMGYEQYF.

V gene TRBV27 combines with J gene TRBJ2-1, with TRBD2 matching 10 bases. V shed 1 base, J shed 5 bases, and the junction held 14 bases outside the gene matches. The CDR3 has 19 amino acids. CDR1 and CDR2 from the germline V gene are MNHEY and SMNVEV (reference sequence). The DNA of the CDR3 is TGTGCCAGCAGTTTATTCGGCCTAGCGGGGGTTTTGCCTGACAATGAGCAGTTCTTC. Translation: CASSLFGLAGVLPDNEQFF.

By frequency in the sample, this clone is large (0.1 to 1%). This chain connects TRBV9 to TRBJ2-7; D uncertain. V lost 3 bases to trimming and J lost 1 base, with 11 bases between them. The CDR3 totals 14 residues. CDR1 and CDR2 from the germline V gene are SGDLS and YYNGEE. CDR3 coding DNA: TGTGCCAGCAGCGCCTACAGTAGGTCCTACGAGCAGTACTTC. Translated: CASSAYSRSYEQYF.

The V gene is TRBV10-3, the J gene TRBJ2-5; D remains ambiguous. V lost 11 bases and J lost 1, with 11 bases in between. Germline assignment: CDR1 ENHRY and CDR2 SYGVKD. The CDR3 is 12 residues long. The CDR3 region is CAHSPAQETQYF. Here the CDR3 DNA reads TGTGCCCACTCCCCCGCCCAAGAGACCCAGTACTTC.

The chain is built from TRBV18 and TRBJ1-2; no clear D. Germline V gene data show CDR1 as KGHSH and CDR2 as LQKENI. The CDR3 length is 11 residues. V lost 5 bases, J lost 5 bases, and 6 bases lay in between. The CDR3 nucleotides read TGTGCCAGCTCAGAGACGTATGGCTACACCTTC. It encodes CASSETYGYTF.

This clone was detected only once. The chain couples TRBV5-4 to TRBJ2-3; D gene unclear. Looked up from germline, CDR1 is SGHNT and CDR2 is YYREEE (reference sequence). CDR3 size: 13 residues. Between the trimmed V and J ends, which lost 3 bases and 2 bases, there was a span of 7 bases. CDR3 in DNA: TGTGCCAGCAGCTCGATAGCCACAGATACGCAGTATTTT. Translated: CASSSIATDTQYF.

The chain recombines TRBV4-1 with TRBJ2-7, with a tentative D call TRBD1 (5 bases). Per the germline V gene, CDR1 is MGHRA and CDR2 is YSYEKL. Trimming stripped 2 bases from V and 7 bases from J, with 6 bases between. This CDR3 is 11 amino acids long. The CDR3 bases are TGCGCCAGCAGCCAACACAGGGAGCAGTACTTC. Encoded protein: CASSQHREQYF.

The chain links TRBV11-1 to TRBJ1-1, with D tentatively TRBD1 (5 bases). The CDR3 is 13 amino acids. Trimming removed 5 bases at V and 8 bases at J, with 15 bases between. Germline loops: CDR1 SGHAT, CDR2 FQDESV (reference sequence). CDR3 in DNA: TGTGCCAGCAGCAACACCTGGGGGAAAGAAGCTTTCTTT. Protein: CASSNTWGKEAFF. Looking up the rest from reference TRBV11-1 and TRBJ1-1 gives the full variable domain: EAEVAQSPRYKITEKSQAVAFWCDPISGHATLYWYRQILGQGPELLVQFQDESVVDDSQLPKDRFSAERLKGVDSTLKIQPAELGDSAMYLCASSNTWGKEAFFGQGTRLTVV.

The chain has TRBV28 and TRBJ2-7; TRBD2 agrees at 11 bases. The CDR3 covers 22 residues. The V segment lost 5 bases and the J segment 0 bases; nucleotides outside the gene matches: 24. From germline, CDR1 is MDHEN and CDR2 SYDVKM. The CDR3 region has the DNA TGTGCCAGCAGTCTCCCAAGTGATGTGATAGCGGGAGGGCCTGAAAGCTCCTACGAGCAGTACTTC. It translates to CASSLPSDVIAGGPESSYEQYF.

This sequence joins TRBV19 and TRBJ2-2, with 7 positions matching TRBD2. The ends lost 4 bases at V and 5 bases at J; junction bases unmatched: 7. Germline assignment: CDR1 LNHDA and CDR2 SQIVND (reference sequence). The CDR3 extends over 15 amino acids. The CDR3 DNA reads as TGTGCCAGTAGTAGGAACTCAGCGGGAACCGGGGAGCTGTTTTTT. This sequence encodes CASSRNSAGTGELFF.

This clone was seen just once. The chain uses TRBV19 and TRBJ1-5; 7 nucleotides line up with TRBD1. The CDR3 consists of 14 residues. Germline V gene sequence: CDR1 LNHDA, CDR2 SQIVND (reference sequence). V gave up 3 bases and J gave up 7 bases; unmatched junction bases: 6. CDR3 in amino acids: CASSIDRVRQPQHF. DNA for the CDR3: TGTGCCAGTAGTATCGACAGGGTCCGCCAGCCCCAGCATTTT.

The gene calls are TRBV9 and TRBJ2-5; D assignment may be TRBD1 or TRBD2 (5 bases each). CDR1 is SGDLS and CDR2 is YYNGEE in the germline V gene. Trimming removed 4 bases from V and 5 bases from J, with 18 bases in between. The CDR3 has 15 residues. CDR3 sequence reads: CASSQGPSAGETQYF. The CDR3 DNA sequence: TGTGCCAGCAGCCAGGGACCTTCGGCCGGGGAGACCCAGTACTTC.

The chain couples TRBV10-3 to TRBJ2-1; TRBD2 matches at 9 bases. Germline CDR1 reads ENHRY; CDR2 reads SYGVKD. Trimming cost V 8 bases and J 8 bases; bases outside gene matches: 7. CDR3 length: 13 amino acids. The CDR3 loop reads CAIGGRGGDEQFF. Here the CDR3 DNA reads TGTGCCATCGGCGGGCGGGGGGGAGATGAGCAGTTCTTC.

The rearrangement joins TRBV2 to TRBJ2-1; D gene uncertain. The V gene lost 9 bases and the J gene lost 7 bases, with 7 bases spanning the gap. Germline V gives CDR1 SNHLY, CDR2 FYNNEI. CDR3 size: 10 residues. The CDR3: CASYLNEQFF. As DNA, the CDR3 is TGTGCCAGTTACTTGAATGAGCAGTTCTTC.